The clone carrying this T cell receptor (beta chain) was counted a few times. Its specificity is not known. Two oligonucleotides, mixed equimolar, formed the beta constant-region primer covering TRBC1 and TRBC2. Nested alpha and beta constant-region primers with the SP2 primer drove four PCR rounds on ligated cDNA. Each CDR3 protein is one row after TCRdb ran MiXCR on the UMI-ligation and nested PCR reads. In the table there are approximately 16,000 distinct CDR3 sequences, around 8.2% of which are singletons. Sequential positive selection took CD4 T cells first, then CD8 T cells. Four subsets defined by CD45RA and CD27 were sorted after CD3, CD4, CD8 and live/dead staining. The CDR3 covers 13 residues. Deletions cut 6 bases from V and 7 bases from J, with 16 bases between. Germline V gene sequence: CDR1 MNHEY, CDR2 SMNVEV (reference sequence). The sample belongs to a study of naive and memory T cell subsets.

Overall study results and limits: Gini index rose across naive, CM, EM and EMRA in CD4 and CD8. TCR abundance followed a power law differing between naive and memory subsets.

Source material: central memory CD8+ T cells from blood. The V gene is TRBV27, the J gene TRBJ2-7, with D maybe TRBD1 (5 bases). The sequence derives from a human donor in good health. This chain's CDR3 is CASRAGPSREQYF. DNA for the CDR3: TGTGCCAGCAGAGCAGGGCCCTCTAGGGAGCAGTACTTC.